Presented here are 14 T cell receptor beta chains from one specimen sequenced in a study of blood T cell repertoires in COVID-19. Here immunoSEQ multiplex PCR was the method, and the copy in TCRdb shows in-frame clones only, minus some. The sample lists about 360,000 clones, around 88% seen once, with roughly 7.2% in the top ten. Source material: peripheral blood. The receptors were sampled from a woman in her sixties with COVID-19, enrolled during active disease.

V usage is TRBV9 and J usage is TRBJ1-2, with 10 positions matching TRBD1. CDR1 and CDR2 (germline): SGDLS, YYNGEE. The CDR3 runs 16 residues. V lost 3 bases to trimming and J lost 2 bases; unmatched junction nucleotides: 7. This chain's CDR3 is CASSDTGTGVNYGYTF. The CDR3 DNA is TGTGCCAGCAGCGACACCGGGACAGGGGTAAACTATGGCTACACCTTC.

The J gene is TRBJ1-1, the V gene TRBV5-1; D is uncertain. The CDR3 consists of 14 residues. V shed 4 bases and J shed 2 bases, with 12 bases lying between them. In germline, CDR1 is SGHRS, CDR2 YFSETQ. The CDR3 DNA reads TGCGCCAGCAGCCCTGTAGTATCCAACACTGAAGCTTTCTTT. Protein: CASSPVVSNTEAFF.

This chain links TRBV5-1 with TRBJ1-1; maybe TRBD1 (5 bases). The ends were cut back, 6 bases at V and 1 base at J, with 13 bases in the middle. The CDR3 sequence is 14 residues long. The germline V gene encodes CDR1 SGHRS and CDR2 YFSETQ. CDR3: CASTAGVGNTEAFF. The CDR3 bases are TGCGCCAGCACAGCGGGGGTCGGGAACACTGAAGCTTTCTTT.

This clone came up once. The rearrangement links TRBV3-1 (or the pseudogene TRBV3-2) to TRBJ2-5, with TRBD2 matching over 7 bases. V lost 1 base, J lost 3 bases, and 8 bases stayed unmatched. CDR3 length equals 16 residues. The germline gives CDR1 LGHDT, CDR2 YNNKEL (reference sequence). CDR3 sequence: CASSQGVRDYKETQYF. The CDR3 DNA is TGTGCCAGCAGCCAAGGTGTCCGGGACTATAAAGAGACCCAGTACTTC.

The chain is built from TRBV29-1 and TRBJ2-7; tentative D call: TRBD2 (5 bases). The V end lost 4 bases, the J end lost 6 bases, and 10 bases lay between the germline ends. This CDR3 is 11 amino acids long. The germline V gene has CDR1 SQVTM and CDR2 ANQGSEA. The CDR3 bases are TGCAGCGTTGTCGGGGTGAGCGAGCAGTACTTC. Translating it yields CSVVGVSEQYF.

V gene TRBV3-1 (or the pseudogene TRBV3-2) combines with J gene TRBJ2-5; TRBD2 matches at 11 bases. The CDR3 is 14 residues long. The germline CDR1 and CDR2 sequences are LGHDT and YNNKEL (reference sequence). V lost 1 base to trimming and J lost 7 bases; unmatched junction nucleotides: 2. CDR3 region: CASSQVGTSGTQYF. The CDR3, as DNA: TGTGCCAGCAGCCAAGTCGGGACTAGCGGGACCCAGTACTTC.

V gene TRBV6-5 combines with J gene TRBJ2-3, with 8 bases fitting TRBD1. The CDR3 length is 13 residues. Unmatched junction bases numbered 5, after V lost 7 bases and J lost 5 bases. The germline V gene has CDR1 MNHEY and CDR2 SVGAGI. The CDR3 bases are TGTGCCAGCAACGGACAGGGCAAAGATACGCAGTATTTT. Residues: CASNGQGKDTQYF.

The chain joins TRBV6-5 to TRBJ2-7; D possibly corresponds to TRBD1 (6 bases). From germline, CDR1 is MNHEY and CDR2 SVGAGI. V was cut by 7 bases and J by 3 bases, with 16 bases left in between. The CDR3 contains 14 residues. This chain's CDR3 is CASKFEQGFYEQYF. CDR3 DNA sequence: TGTGCCAGCAAGTTCGAACAGGGCTTCTACGAGCAGTACTTC.

The gene calls are TRBV6-5 and TRBJ1-2, with a weak D call TRBD1 (5 bases). Germline loops: CDR1 MNHEY, CDR2 SVGAGI. This CDR3 region has 13 residues. V was cut by 2 bases and J by 7 bases, with 11 bases left in between. Here the CDR3 reads CASSYRDSFGYTF. The DNA for the CDR3 is TGTGCCAGCAGTTACCGCGACAGTTTTGGCTACACCTTC.

This sequence joins TRBV13 and TRBJ1-5; D is unclear. Germline CDR1 is PRHDT and CDR2 is FYEKMQ (reference sequence). V lost 3 bases and J lost 6, with 15 bases in between. The CDR3 runs to 15 residues. The CDR3 DNA follows: TGTGCCAGCAGCTTGTCGGGGAGGTCTCCTCAGCCCCAGCATTTT. Translated, it gives CASSLSGRSPQPQHF.

In its sample, this clone was seen once. V and J are TRBV30 and TRBJ1-1, with TRBD1 identical over 8 bases. CDR3 length equals 13 residues. The germline V gene has CDR1 GTSNPN and CDR2 SVGIG (reference sequence). V lost 6 bases to trimming and J lost 1 base; unmatched junction nucleotides: 4. CDR3 sequence (DNA): TGTGCCTGTTCAGGGACAGGGAACACTGAAGCTTTCTTT. It specifies CACSGTGNTEAFF.

The rearrangement joins TRBV12-3 or TRBV12-4 to TRBJ1-2; no reliable D call. Trimming shortened V by 1 base and J by 8 bases, and 8 bases separated the two germline ends. The CDR3 loop spans 12 amino acids. In DNA form, the CDR3 reads TGTGCCAGCAGTTTAGGAGGGCAAGGCTACACCTTC. It translates to CASSLGGQGYTF.

This sequence joins TRBV6-5 and TRBJ2-7; D remains unclear. Trimming pared 9 bases from V and 0 bases from J, leaving 15 bases between. The V gene's germline CDR1 is MNHEY and CDR2 SVGAGI. The CDR3 has 14 residues. The CDR3 protein is CASRQWMSSYEQYF. The CDR3 DNA sequence: TGTGCCAGTCGACAATGGATGAGCTCCTACGAGCAGTACTTC.

This chain uses TRBV6-5 with TRBJ1-6; tentative D call: TRBD1 (5 bases). The CDR3 contains 14 residues. With 2 bases removed from V and 10 bases from J, the gap between germline ends came to 12 bases. In germline, CDR1 is MNHEY, CDR2 SVGAGI. CDR3 in amino acids: CASSYPGGGSPLHF. The CDR3 DNA reads TGTGCCAGCAGTTACCCCGGGGGTGGGTCACCCCTCCACTTT.